This T cell receptor (beta chain) was found in a study of control samples from healthy donors and cancer patients. The germline CDR1 and CDR2 sequences are MGHRA and YSYEKL. V lost 1 base to trimming and J lost 2 bases, with 11 bases between them. The CDR3 consists of 15 residues. This table comes from immunoSEQ multiplex PCR, and its TCRdb copy is limited to in-frame clones, with some not included. Of some 200,000 clones listed, 85% to 95% are singletons. This sequence originates from a man between 18 and 29 years old in good health. Sequencing input: blood. J is TRBJ1-1 and V is TRBV4-1; tentatively, D is TRBD1 (5 bases). CDR3 nucleotide sequence: TGCGCCAGCAGCCAAGGAGAGGGGCCTAACACTGAAGCTTTCTTT. This translates into CASSQGEGPNTEAFF.